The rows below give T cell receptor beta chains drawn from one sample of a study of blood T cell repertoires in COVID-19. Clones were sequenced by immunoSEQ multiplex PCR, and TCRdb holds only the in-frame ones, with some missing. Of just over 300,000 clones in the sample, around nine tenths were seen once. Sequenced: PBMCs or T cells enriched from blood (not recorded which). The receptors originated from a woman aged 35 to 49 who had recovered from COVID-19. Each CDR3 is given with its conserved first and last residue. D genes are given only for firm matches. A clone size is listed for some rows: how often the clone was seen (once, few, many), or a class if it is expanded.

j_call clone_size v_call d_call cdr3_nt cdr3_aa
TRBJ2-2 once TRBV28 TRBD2 TGTGCCAGCAATATAGCGGGGGGAGCCACCGGGGAGCTGTTTTTT CASNIAGGATGELFF
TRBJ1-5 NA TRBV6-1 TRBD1 TGTGCCAGCAGTAAAGCGGACAGGGCTCATCAGCCCCAGCATTTT CASSKADRAHQPQHF
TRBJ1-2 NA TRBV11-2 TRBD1 TGTGCCAGCAGCTACAGGGGGCCCGAGGATAGTGGCTACACCTTC CASSYRGPEDSGYTF
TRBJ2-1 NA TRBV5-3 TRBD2 TGTGCCAGAAGCCGCGAGGCAACGGGACTAGCGAGTTCCTACAATGAGCAGTTCTTC CARSREATGLASSYNEQFF
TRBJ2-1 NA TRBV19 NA TGTGCCAGCATTAACCAAGGAGGTGAGCAGTTCTTC CASINQGGEQFF
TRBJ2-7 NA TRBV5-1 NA TGCGCCAGCAGCGAAAGCGGAAGCTCCTACGAGCAGTACTTC CASSESGSSYEQYF
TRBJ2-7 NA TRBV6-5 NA TGTGCCAGCAGTTACGAGGGAGCGGCCGGCTTCTACGAGCAGTACTTC CASSYEGAAGFYEQYF
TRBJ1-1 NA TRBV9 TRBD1 TGTGCCAGCACCGAGGACAGGGATCGAATCTCTGAAGCTTTCTTT CASTEDRDRISEAFF
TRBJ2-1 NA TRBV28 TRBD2 TGTGCCAGCAGTTTTGATTCGCTTCCGGGGGGTGAGCAGTTCTTC CASSFDSLPGGEQFF
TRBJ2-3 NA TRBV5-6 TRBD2 TGTGCCAGCAGCTTGGGACTAGCGGGGGCGGATACGCAGTATTTT CASSLGLAGADTQYF
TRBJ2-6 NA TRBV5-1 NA TGCGCCAGCAGCTTAACCGGGGCTGGGGCCAACGTCCTGACTTTC CASSLTGAGANVLTF
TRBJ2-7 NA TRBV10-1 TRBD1 TGCGCCAGCAGTGGGGGGACAGGATACGAGCAGTACTTC CASSGGTGYEQYF
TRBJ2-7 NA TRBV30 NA TGTGCCTGGAGTGTAACCAGCTACGAGCAGTACTTC CAWSVTSYEQYF
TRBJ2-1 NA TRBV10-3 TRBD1 TGTGCCATCAGTGAGTCAGGACAGGGGGACTACAATGAGCAGTTCTTC CAISESGQGDYNEQFF
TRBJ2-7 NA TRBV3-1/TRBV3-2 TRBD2 TGTGCCAGCAGCCTGACTAGCCGGAGCTCCTACGAGCAGTACTTC CASSLTSRSSYEQYF
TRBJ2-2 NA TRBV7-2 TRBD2 TGTGCCAGCAGCTCGACTAGCGGGAGGACCGGGGAGCTGTTTTTT CASSSTSGRTGELFF
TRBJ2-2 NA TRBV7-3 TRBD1 TGTGCCAGCAGCGTACAGGGGGCGACTTCCAACACCGGGGAGCTGTTTTTT CASSVQGATSNTGELFF
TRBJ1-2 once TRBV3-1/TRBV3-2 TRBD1 TGTGCCAGCAGCCAAGCGTGGGACAGTATCGGGGGCTACACCTTC CASSQAWDSIGGYTF
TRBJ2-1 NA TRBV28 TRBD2 TGTGGGGTACGGGGGGGCCTAAATGAGCAGTTCTTC CGVRGGLNEQFF
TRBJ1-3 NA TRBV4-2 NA TGTGCCAGCAGCCGGTACTCGGGGGGAGCTGGAAACACCATATATTTT CASSRYSGGAGNTIYF
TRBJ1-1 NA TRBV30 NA TGTGCCTGGCTTAGAGGGTTGACCCTCACTGAAGCTTTCTTT CAWLRGLTLTEAFF
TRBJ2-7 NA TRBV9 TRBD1 TGTGCCAGCAGTCCGACAGGGGGTAAGGACGAGCAGTACTTC CASSPTGGKDEQYF
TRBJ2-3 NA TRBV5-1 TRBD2 TGCGCCAGCAGCCTTCGGGGGGACTCCAAGAGCACAGATACGCAGTATTTT CASSLRGDSKSTDTQYF
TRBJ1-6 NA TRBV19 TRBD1 TGTGCCAGTAGTATTGACAGGGTGCACTCACCCCTCCACTTT CASSIDRVHSPLHF
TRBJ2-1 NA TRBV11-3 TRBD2 TGTGCCAGCAGCTCTAGCGGGGTCTTGAATGAGCAGTTCTTC CASSSSGVLNEQFF
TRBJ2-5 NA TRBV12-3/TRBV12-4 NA TGTGCCAGCAGTTCGGGGGGCGGGGAGACCCAGTACTTC CASSSGGGETQYF
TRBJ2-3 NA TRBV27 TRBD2 TGTGCCAGCAGTTTATTTGGACTAGCGGGGGCCGGGAAAGATACGCAGTATTTT CASSLFGLAGAGKDTQYF
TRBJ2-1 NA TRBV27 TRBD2 TGTGCCAGCAGTTTGGGGAGGGGCAACCCCTACAATGAGCAGTTCTTC CASSLGRGNPYNEQFF
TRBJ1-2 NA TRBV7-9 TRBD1 TGTGCCAGCAGTCTAGTAGGGGGCGATCGTGGCTACACCTTC CASSLVGGDRGYTF
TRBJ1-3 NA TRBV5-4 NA TGTGCCAGCAGCTTGTGGGGAGCACCAGTTGGAAACACCATATATTTT CASSLWGAPVGNTIYF
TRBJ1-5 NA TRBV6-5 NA TGTGCCAGCAGTTTTCGGGTCAATCAGCCCCAGCATTTT CASSFRVNQPQHF
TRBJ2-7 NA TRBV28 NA TGTGCCAGCAGTTTACCCCATCACGAGCAGTACTTC CASSLPHHEQYF
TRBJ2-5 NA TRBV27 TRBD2 TGTGCCAGCAGCCCTCGCGGGAGTTTCGAAGAGACCCAGTACTTC CASSPRGSFEETQYF
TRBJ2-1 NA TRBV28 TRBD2 TGTGCCAGCAGTTCAACCCTAGCGGGGGGGTCCTACAATGAGCAGTTCTTC CASSSTLAGGSYNEQFF
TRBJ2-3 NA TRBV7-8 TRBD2 TGTGCCAGCAGCCCATGGGCTAGCGGGAGATTCGGCACAGATACGCAGTATTTT CASSPWASGRFGTDTQYF
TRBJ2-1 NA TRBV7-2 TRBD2 TGTGCCAGCAGCCCCCTGGAGCTAGCGGGCCATGAGCAGTTCTTC CASSPLELAGHEQFF
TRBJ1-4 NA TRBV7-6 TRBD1 TGTGCCAGCAGCTTAGGGGGACAGGGGGCGTTCAATGAAAAACTGTTTTTT CASSLGGQGAFNEKLFF
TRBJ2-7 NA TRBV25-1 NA TGTGCCAGCGCAACAGGGAGCTCCTACGAGCAGTACTTC CASATGSSYEQYF
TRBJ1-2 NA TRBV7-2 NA TGTGCCAGCAGTACGGACAGATCCTATGGCTACACCTTC CASSTDRSYGYTF
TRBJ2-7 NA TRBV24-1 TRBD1 TGTGCCACCAGTGATTCCGGGACAGAGACTCCTAGGAAGTACTTC CATSDSGTETPRKYF
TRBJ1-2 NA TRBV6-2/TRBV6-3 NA TGTGCCAGCAGTTACGGCGGGGACTATGGCTACACCTTC CASSYGGDYGYTF
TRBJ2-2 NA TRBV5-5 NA TGTGCCAGCAGCCTCCGGACAGATTCCACCGGGGAGCTGTTTTTT CASSLRTDSTGELFF
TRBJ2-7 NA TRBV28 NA TGTGCCAGCAGTTTAGCGCTGTTTTCCTACGAGCAGTACTTC CASSLALFSYEQYF
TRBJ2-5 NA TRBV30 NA TGTGCCTGGATGACAGCCCAAGAGACCCAGTACTTC CAWMTAQETQYF
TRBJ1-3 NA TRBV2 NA TGTGCCAGCAGTGGAGTACAGCACTCTGGAAACACCATATATTTT CASSGVQHSGNTIYF
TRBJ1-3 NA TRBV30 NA TGTGCCTGGACCACGCAGCAGGCCTCTGGAAACACCATATATTTT CAWTTQQASGNTIYF
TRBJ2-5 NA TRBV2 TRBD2 TGTGCCAGCAGTTATAGCGGGAGCCCAGAGACCCAGTACTTC CASSYSGSPETQYF
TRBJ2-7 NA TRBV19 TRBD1 TGTGCCAGTAGTATAGGGGGGACAGGGTCGATCGAGCAGTACTTC CASSIGGTGSIEQYF
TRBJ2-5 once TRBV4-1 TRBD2 TGCGCCAGCAGCCCTAGCGGCAGGGATGGGGAGACCCAGTACTTC CASSPSGRDGETQYF
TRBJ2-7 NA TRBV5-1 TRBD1 TGCGCCAGCAGACCTAGCCGGGACAGCTCCTACGAGCAGTACTTC CASRPSRDSSYEQYF
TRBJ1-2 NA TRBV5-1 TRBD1 TGCGCCAGCAGCCCCTTAGAGGGGGCTCACTATGGCTACACCTTC CASSPLEGAHYGYTF
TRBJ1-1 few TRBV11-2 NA TGTGCCAGCAGCTTCGGAGGGGGGGAAACTGAAGCTTTCTTT CASSFGGGETEAFF
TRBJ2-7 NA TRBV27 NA TGTGCCAGCAGTTTATCTCTAGCGCTCTACGAGCAGTACTTC CASSLSLALYEQYF
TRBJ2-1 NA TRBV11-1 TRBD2 TGTGCCAGCAGCCCCCGACTAGCGGACAATGAGCAGTTCTTC CASSPRLADNEQFF
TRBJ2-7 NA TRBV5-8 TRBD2 TGTGCCAGCAGCCCCTACCAGGGACTATACGAGCAGTACTTC CASSPYQGLYEQYF
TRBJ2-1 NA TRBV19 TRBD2 TGTGCCAGTAGTATGCCGGGCATGGGGGGAGGGAGCTCCTACAATGAGCAGTTCTTC CASSMPGMGGGSSYNEQFF
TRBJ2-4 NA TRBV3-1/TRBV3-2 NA TGTGCCAGCAGCCTATGGGGGGATACCAAAAACATTCAGTACTTC CASSLWGDTKNIQYF
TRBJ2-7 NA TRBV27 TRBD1 TGTGCCAGCAGCCCGAGCTCCGGGACAGGTTACTACGAGCAGTACTTC CASSPSSGTGYYEQYF